This T cell receptor beta chain was recovered during a study of blood T cell repertoires in COVID-19. In the study overall: The United States, Italy and Spain supplied acute and convalescent COVID-19 samples. PBMCs, B-cell-depleted T cells, or T cells provided the cDNA or gDNA that made up the material.

The V end was cut by 6 bases, the J end by 5 bases, with 13 bases between. The CDR3 has 14 residues. Germline V lookup: CDR1 SNHLY, CDR2 FYNNEI. As originally analysed: Amplification of reference gene primers was used by the study to estimate nucleated cell counts. TCRdb's copy holds only in-frame clones and misses some; the assay was immunoSEQ multiplex PCR. The V and J calls and clone size were taken over from that table, and D and trimming were inferred from the DNA. The sample contains tens of thousands of clones, roughly 89% of which appear only once. The V call is TRBV2, the J call TRBJ1-4; no firm D call. Sequences were obtained from peripheral blood. This clonotype originated in a man in his sixties or seventies with active or convalescent COVID-19. The CDR3 loop is CASSLGGQNEKLFF. The DNA of the CDR3 is TGTGCCAGCAGCCTCGGCGGGCAGAATGAAAAACTGTTTTTT.